This note documents a single T cell receptor beta chain sequence. Its antigen is not known. The CDR3 contains 14 residues. Germline V gene data show CDR1 as LNHNV and CDR2 as YYDKDF (reference sequence). Trimming left V 0 bases short and J 10 bases short, with 13 bases between. Time point: after neoadjuvant nivolumab, at surgical resection. These oral cavity squamous cell carcinomas were HPV-negative and locally advanced. Measured with immunoSEQ multiplex PCR; TCRdb has only the in-frame clones, and not every one. The data hold about 14,000 clones, with 35% to 40% observed a single time. This specimen comes from a study of neoadjuvant anti-PD-1 for oral cavity cancer. Study overall: Patients without progression received a fourth nivolumab dose around day 43, then surgical resection on days 50-56. Study-wide points: Larger post-treatment preexisting tumor clones tracked with greater tumor shrinkage.

The material was tumor tissue, obtained after nivolumab (anti-PD-1) treatment. This receptor was obtained from a person between 40 and 85 years old with oral cavity squamous cell carcinoma. V usage is TRBV15 and J usage is TRBJ2-1; D is possibly TRBD2 (7 bases). In DNA form, the CDR3 reads TGTGCCACCAGCAGAGATGGCGGGGGCCGAGAGCAGTTCTTC. Residues: CATSRDGGGREQFF. Based on the CDR3 plus reference TRBV15 and TRBJ2-1, the full variable domain is DAMVIQNPRYQVTQFGKPVTLSCSQTLNHNVMYWYQQKSSQAPKLLFHYYDKDFNNEADTPDNFQSRRPNTSFCFLDIRSPGLGDTAMYLCATSRDGGGREQFFGPGTRLTVL.